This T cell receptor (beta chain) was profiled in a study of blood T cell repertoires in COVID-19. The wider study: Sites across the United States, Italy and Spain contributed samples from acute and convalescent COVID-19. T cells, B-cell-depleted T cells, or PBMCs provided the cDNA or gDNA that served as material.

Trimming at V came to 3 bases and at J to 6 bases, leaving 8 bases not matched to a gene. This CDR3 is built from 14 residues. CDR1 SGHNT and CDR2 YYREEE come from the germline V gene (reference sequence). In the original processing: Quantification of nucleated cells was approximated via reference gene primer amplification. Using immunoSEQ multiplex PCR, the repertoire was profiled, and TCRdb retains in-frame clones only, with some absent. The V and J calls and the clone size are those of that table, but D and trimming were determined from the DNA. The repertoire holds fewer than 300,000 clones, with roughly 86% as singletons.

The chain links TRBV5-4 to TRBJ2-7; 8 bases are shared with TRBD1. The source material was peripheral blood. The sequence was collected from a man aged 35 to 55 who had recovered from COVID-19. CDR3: CASSSPGQVFEQYF. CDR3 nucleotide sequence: TGTGCCAGCAGCTCCCCGGGACAGGTCTTCGAGCAGTACTTC.